This T cell receptor beta chain was sequenced during a study of neoadjuvant anti-PD-1 for oral cavity cancer. About the research overall: Patients without progression received a fourth nivolumab dose around day 43, then surgical resection on days 50-56.

Germline assignment: CDR1 MNHEY and CDR2 SVGAGI. This CDR3 region has 15 residues. V was cut by 6 bases and J by 0 bases, with 14 bases left in between. Stated time point: after neoadjuvant nivolumab, at surgical resection. These newly diagnosed stage II-IVA oral cavity squamous cell carcinoma patients had no prior systemic or radiation treatment. Sequencing used immunoSEQ multiplex PCR; TCRdb keeps in-frame clones, though not all of them. This table holds around 6,000 clones, about 57% found once. V and J are TRBV6-5 and TRBJ1-2, with a weak D call TRBD1 (6 bases). The receptor was isolated from a person aged 35-79 years with oral cavity squamous cell carcinoma. The sample consisted of tumor tissue, taken after nivolumab (anti-PD-1) treatment. The CDR3 bases are TGTGCCAGCAGACTGACAGGAGTTTCTAACTATGGCTACACCTTC. This sequence encodes CASRLTGVSNYGYTF.